This TCR beta chain is from a study of vaccination effects on CD4 cells after COVID-19 (dated by TCRdb to 2021 to 2024). Describing the broader study: In the ViraFEST assay, PBMC were stimulated with viral peptide pools, and antigen-specific CD4+ T cell clonotypes were then identified by expansion using TCR sequencing. Across the study, the median time from the second dose to post-vaccine sampling was 72 days (range 14 to 241). About 2 million PBMC per well were cultured in IMDM with about 5.1% human AB serum, 10 IU/ml IL-2 and gentamicin, plus 10 ug/ml peptides. SARS-CoV-2 spike-specific CD4+ TCR repertoires were compared before and after mRNA vaccination in COVID-19 convalescent patients and in infection-naive vaccine recipients. The full study included fewer than eleven COVID-19 convalescent patients and a handful of SARS-CoV-2-naive healthy vaccine recipients. The Oncomine TCR Beta short-read assay on an Illumina iSeq 100 was used to sequence cultures from other donors in the study. What the work shows at the level of the full study, not this receptor alone: Limitations of the study were the small number of convalescent patients and the absence of early post-infection timepoints. At late post-vaccination timepoints, both infection-induced and vaccine-induced clones showed marked clonal contraction, consistent with waning T cell responses. In healthy vaccine recipients, vaccine-induced clones were almost all SARS-CoV-2 mono-reactive, with only 1 of 255 cross-reactive with common cold coronaviruses.

Comment on this clone: It has no known antigen specificity. Nothing much larger sits one base from this clone, and base qualities are not available.

After less than eleven days of culture, CD4+ T cells were isolated with the EasySep CD4+ T cell isolation kit. Participants received two doses of either the BNT162b2 or the mRNA-1273 mRNA SARS-CoV-2 vaccine. Negative nucleocapsid antibody results before and after vaccination confirmed that the healthy vaccine recipients had no prior SARS-CoV-2 infection. On days 3 and 7, half of the culture medium was replaced with fresh IL-2-containing medium. Each peptide stimulation condition was cultured in triplicate wells unless otherwise noted. Using Ficoll-Paque Plus gradient centrifugation, PBMC were separated from whole blood and then either used fresh or cryopreserved at -140C. The QIAamp micro DNA kit was used to extract genomic DNA from the cultured CD4+ T cells. Library prep was done by the immunoSEQ multiplex PCR assay. TCR beta CDR3 sequencing was performed on DNA from the cultured, isolated CD4+ T cells. Regarding the original processing steps: Non-productive TCR sequences were removed, reads were trimmed to the CDR3 region, and CDR3s of at least 7 amino acids were retained. Antigen-specific clonotypes were identified using the MANAFEST web app by comparison of expansion in peptide wells against reference cultures. To be called positive, a clone needed expansion at FDR<0.05 compared with the reference and with all other wells, an odds ratio greater than 5, and a frequency greater than 0.1% in two replicate wells. Cross-reactive clonotypes were defined as significantly expanded in SARS-CoV-2 spike wells and in at least one common cold coronavirus spike condition. Using the stringdist R package, CDR3 similarity was measured by Levenshtein distance, and unrooted trees were constructed with ape in R 3.6.1. As stored in TCRdb, this immuneACCESS dataset retains in-frame rearrangements with V and J assigned. A fraction of the clones does not appear; measured against another copy, unresolved V genes explain less than half of the discrepancy, and the remainder lacks a known reason. V and J calls plus clone size are reproduced from that table; the DNA served to infer D and trimming. For this sample the table gives tens of thousands of clones, of which approximately 79% were detected only once. The biggest ten clones account for under 2.5% of the sample.

This receptor was taken from a human donor who received a COVID-19 vaccine. The sample in question was CD4+ T cells from PBMCs cultured without peptide, obtained after COVID-19 vaccination.

The sequence in DNA is TGCGCCAGCAGTGATGGTGGCGGGAGCACAGATACGCAGTATTTT. It is translated as CASSDGGGSTDTQYF. The sequence links TRBV10-1 to TRBJ2-3; TRBD2 is possibly the D segment (5 matching bases). The germline V gene encodes CDR1 WNHNN and CDR2 SYGVQD (reference sequence). V loses 3 bases, J loses 0 bases, and the germline ends lie 10 bases apart. The CDR3, cysteine through phenylalanine, is 15 amino acids long. CDR3 DNA only is kept here, 45 bases in frame from base 1.